This entry describes one TCR beta chain. Its antigen is as yet unknown. The data originate from a study of shared clonotypes between healthy human individuals. Study as a whole: Donor composition was two women and three men, aged 18 to 49. Study findings and constraints: Larger richness was generally estimated for naive than memory subsets. The study sampled only blood, and tissue repertoires likely differ.

V lost 7 bases to trimming and J lost 2 bases; unmatched junction nucleotides: 2. This CDR3 contains 12 residues. Germline CDR1 and CDR2: MDHEN and SYDVKM. Original analysis: ImmunoSEQ output lacked quality scores and full-length reads, limiting matched filtering. Here immunoSEQ multiplex PCR was the method, and the copy in TCRdb shows in-frame clones only, minus some. V, J and clone size are taken as reported in that table, and D and trimming were inferred from the DNA itself. This sample has around 88,000 clones; roughly two thirds occur once, and the top ten carry less than 50%. The sample comprised memory CD8+ T cells sorted from blood. Documented subset: CD45RO+ cells pooled with CCR7-negative TemRA cells. The genes are TRBV28 and TRBJ2-7, with 7 bases lining up with TRBD1. The receptor was isolated from a man aged 25-45 years in good health. CDR3 loop: CASTGTAYEQYF. The CDR3 nucleotides are TGTGCCAGCACCGGGACAGCCTACGAGCAGTACTTC.